This entry lists 19 T cell receptor beta chains sequenced from one sample in a study of CD8 T cells in ankylosing spondylitis. The study's findings and limits: There was a TCR beta motif, made of several highly homologous variants, that appeared characteristic of ankylosing spondylitis blood.

TCRdb independently ran MiXCR on the 5' RACE reads; one entry per CDR3 protein. The data hold about 220,000 distinct CDR3 sequences, with about 7% observed a single time. For these receptors, no antigen is known. Sequenced sample: blood, either unsorted or a sorted T cell fraction (not recorded which). The receptors shown here come from a male donor with ankylosing spondylitis.

The rearrangement links TRBV7-2 to TRBJ2-1; 10 nucleotides match TRBD1. Trimming at V came to 2 bases and at J to 10 bases, leaving 14 bases not matched to a gene. The CDR3 extends over 17 amino acids. Germline loops: CDR1 SGHTA, CDR2 FQGNSA. The CDR3 coding sequence is TGTGCCAGCAGCTTATGGATCGCGGGACAGGGGTTCGGGGAGCAGTTCTTC. Amino acid sequence: CASSLWIAGQGFGEQFF. Filled out from reference TRBV7-2 and TRBJ2-1, the complete variable domain reads GAGVSQSPSNKVTEKGKDVELRCDPISGHTALYWYRQSLGQGLEFLIYFQGNSAPDKSGLPSDRFSAERTGGSVSTLTIQRTQQEDSAVYLCASSLWIAGQGFGEQFFGPGTRLTVL.

At least ten counts were recorded for this clonotype. CDR3 loop: CASSQDRATDTQYF. The CDR3 bases are TGCGCCAGCAGCCAAGATCGGGCCACAGATACGCAGTATTTT. This chain links TRBV4-3 with TRBJ2-3, with D unclear. The CDR3 loop spans 14 amino acids. The germline gives CDR1 LGHNA, CDR2 YSLEER. The V gene lost 0 bases and the J gene lost 2 bases, with 6 bases spanning the gap.

This clonotype appeared many times. The chain links TRBV5-1 to TRBJ2-1; D may be TRBD1 or TRBD2 (6 bases each). V lost 1 base, J lost 7 bases, and 12 bases lay in between. This CDR3 contains 14 residues. Germline CDR1 and CDR2: SGHRS and YFSETQ. The CDR3 DNA sequence: TGCGCCAGCAGCTTGAGAGGGGGGCAGAATGAGCAGTTCTTC. Translation gives CASSLRGGQNEQFF.

This clonotype was detected many times. The chain combines TRBV24-1 with TRBJ2-1; 7 nucleotides agree with TRBD2. Unmatched junction bases numbered 10, after V lost 4 bases and J lost 8 bases. Germline V gene data show CDR1 as KGHDR and CDR2 as SFDVKD. The CDR3 has 15 amino acids. The CDR3 DNA sequence: TGTGCCACCAGTGACACAAGCGGGACTCTCCATGAGCAGTTCTTC. Its protein is CATSDTSGTLHEQFF.

This clonotype was observed at least ten times. The gene calls are TRBV4-1 and TRBJ2-2; D gene unclear. Per germline, CDR1 MGHRA and CDR2 YSYEKL. Deletions cut 2 bases from V and 6 bases from J, with 10 bases between. CDR3 length equals 14 residues. CDR3 sequence (DNA): TGCGCCAGCAGCCAACAGGTTGGGTCCGGGGAGCTGTTTTTT. This sequence encodes CASSQQVGSGELFF.

The sample holds many counts of this clonotype. The V call is TRBV5-1, the J call TRBJ1-2; a possible D gene is TRBD1 (6 bases). This CDR3 is built from 16 residues. Looked up from germline, CDR1 is SGHRS and CDR2 is YFSETQ. The V and J ends lost 0 bases and 9 bases respectively, with 21 bases between them. The CDR3 region has the DNA TGCGCCAGCAGCTTGGACAGGGAAGGTCCTTTTATGAGCTACACCTTC. Amino acid sequence: CASSLDREGPFMSYTF.

At least ten counts were recorded for this clonotype. The chain employs TRBV29-1 and TRBJ2-1, with D perhaps being TRBD1 or TRBD2 (5 bases each). Trimming shortened V by 1 base and J by 1 base, and 17 bases separated the two germline ends. Germline V CDR1 and CDR2: SQVTM, ANQGSEA. The length of the CDR3 is 17 residues. CDR3 amino acids: CSVEAGGGRGSYNEQFF. For the CDR3, the DNA is TGCAGCGTTGAAGCAGGTGGGGGTAGGGGTTCCTACAATGAGCAGTTCTTC.

This sequence joins TRBV7-9 and TRBJ1-5; D is possibly TRBD1 (5 bases). CDR1 and CDR2 (germline): SEHNR, FQNEAQ (reference sequence). The V gene lost 2 bases and the J gene lost 1 base, with 9 bases spanning the gap. This CDR3 is built from 15 residues. The CDR3 DNA reads as TGTGCCAGCAGCTTATCGTCAGGGAGCAATCAGCCCCAGCATTTT. Translating it yields CASSLSSGSNQPQHF.

The chain uses TRBV19 and TRBJ2-1, with D perhaps matching TRBD2 (6 bases). Germline V gene sequence: CDR1 LNHDA, CDR2 SQIVND (reference sequence). The length of the CDR3 is 15 residues. The V end lost 2 bases, the J end lost 2 bases, and 10 bases lay between the germline ends. The CDR3 loop is CASSILGGAYNEQFF. In DNA, the CDR3 is TGTGCCAGTAGTATATTGGGGGGAGCCTACAATGAGCAGTTCTTC.

Only a few counts were recorded for this clonotype. The chain joins TRBV12-3 or TRBV12-4 to TRBJ2-2; TRBD2 aligns across 7 bases. The CDR3 totals 14 residues. V shed 1 base, J shed 11 bases, and the junction held 7 bases outside the gene matches. CDR3 loop: CASSLGGRAPELFF. CDR3 bases: TGTGCCAGCAGTTTAGGGGGGAGGGCCCCAGAGCTGTTTTTT.

This clonotype was seen repeatedly, ten times or more. The CDR3 region is CASSSPKGTPNEQFF. CDR3 bases: TGTGCCAGCAGCTCTCCGAAAGGGACACCGAATGAGCAGTTCTTC. The chain is built from TRBV3-1 and TRBJ2-1; TRBD1 is a possible D gene (6 bases). The CDR3 length is 15 residues. V lost 5 bases, J lost 7 bases, and 18 bases lay in between. Germline V gene data show CDR1 as LGHDT and CDR2 as YNNKEL (reference sequence).

Comment on this clonotype: One base away lies a much larger clone, so this may be a sequencing read error. This sequence joins TRBV27 and TRBJ2-3; D possibly uses TRBD1 or TRBD2 (5 bases each). CDR1 and CDR2 from the germline V gene are MNHEY and SMNVEV (reference sequence). The CDR3 is 13 amino acids. The CDR3 is CAGSGTAPDTQYF. CDR3 sequence (DNA): TGTGCCGGCAGTGGGACGGCCCCAGATACGCAGTATTTT.

The rearrangement joins TRBV6-1 to TRBJ2-5, with D tentatively TRBD1 (5 bases). Germline assignment: CDR1 MNHNS and CDR2 SASEGT. This CDR3 contains 17 residues. Between the trimmed V and J ends, which lost 0 bases and 2 bases, there was a span of 16 bases. In DNA, the CDR3 is TGTGCCAGCAGTGAAGCGTTAGGGTGGGGCGGACAAGAGACCCAGTACTTC. Amino acid sequence: CASSEALGWGGQETQYF.

The sample holds many counts of this clonotype. V is TRBV29-1 and J is TRBJ2-7; 9 bases agree with TRBD1. CDR1 SQVTM and CDR2 ANQGSEA come from the germline V gene. With V trimmed by 5 bases and J by 4 bases, 12 bases remained unmatched. This CDR3 is built from 15 residues. The CDR3 coding sequence is TGCAGCGTTCTCGATCCACGGGACAGGGATTACGAGCAGTACTTC. Translated, it gives CSVLDPRDRDYEQYF.

Ten or more counts support this clonotype. This rearrangement joins TRBV12-3 or TRBV12-4 to TRBJ1-4, with a possible D match to TRBD1 (5 bases). V dropped 5 bases and J dropped 8 bases, with 15 bases sitting between them. CDR3 length: 14 amino acids. Here the CDR3 reads CASSPWGVGEKLFF. DNA for the CDR3: TGTGCCAGCAGTCCCTGGGGGGTTGGCGAAAAACTGTTTTTT.

This clonotype was seen repeatedly, ten times or more. This chain connects TRBV10-3 to TRBJ2-3, with D possibly matching TRBD1 (5 bases). The CDR3 spans 13 residues. V shed 3 bases and J shed 4 bases, with 8 bases lying between them. Germline V CDR1 and CDR2: ENHRY, SYGVKD. The CDR3 nucleotides read TGTGCCATCAGTGACCCAGGGTCAGATACGCAGTATTTT. It yields the protein CAISDPGSDTQYF.

This chain links TRBV6-2 or TRBV6-3 with TRBJ1-1; D unresolved. CDR1 is MNHEY and CDR2 is SVGEGT in the germline V gene. Deletions cut 7 bases from V and 0 bases from J, with 9 bases between. The CDR3 runs to 13 residues. The CDR3 sequence: CASIKRLNTEAFF. CDR3 in DNA: TGTGCCAGCATCAAAAGGCTGAACACTGAAGCTTTCTTT.

This clonotype was detected once. This chain connects TRBV20-1 to TRBJ2-1, with unresolved D. This CDR3 has 16 residues. Germline lookup yields CDR1 DFQATT and CDR2 SNEGSKA (reference sequence). Trimming cost V 3 bases and J 0 bases, with 15 bases left between them. CDR3 nucleotide sequence: TGCAGTGCTAGTTTAGGTCGTGCTTCCTCCTACAATGAGCAGTTCTTC. Amino acid sequence: CSASLGRASSYNEQFF.

The chain joins TRBV20-1 to TRBJ1-6; TRBD1 matches at 7 bases. The CDR3 sequence is 15 residues long. V lost 5 bases and J lost 6; bases outside the gene matches: 10. Germline V gene lookup returns CDR1 DFQATT and CDR2 SNEGSKA (reference sequence). The CDR3 sequence: CSAGRRDSSNSPLHF. The CDR3, as DNA: TGCAGTGCTGGCCGCCGGGACAGCAGTAATTCACCCCTCCACTTT.